This T cell receptor (beta chain) is drawn from a study of control samples from healthy donors and cancer patients. Only a few counts were recorded for this clone. Libraries were prepared by immunoSEQ multiplex PCR; TCRdb keeps only in-frame clonotypes and omits some of them. The table records roughly 47,000 clones, around 87% of them present only once. The sample comprised PBMCs. The clonotype comes from a woman aged 60-75 years with lung cancer.

The CDR3 sequence is CASRHFSGRAFNEQFF. For the CDR3, the DNA is TGTGCCAGCCGACACTTTAGCGGGAGGGCCTTCAATGAGCAGTTCTTC. The V call is TRBV11-2, the J call TRBJ2-1, with 11 bases lining up with TRBD2. V shed 8 bases, J shed 6 bases, and the junction held 12 bases outside the gene matches. In germline, CDR1 is SGHAT, CDR2 FQNNGV. This CDR3 is built from 16 residues.